The 18 T cell receptor beta chains below all came from one sample that was sequenced in a study of CD8+ T cells in alopecia areata. Treatment specified: oral pan-JAK inhibitor, 5-10 mg twice daily. After isolation, RNA underwent reverse transcription to generate cDNA as the sequencing template. The data were produced by immunoSEQ multiplex PCR, yet TCRdb's version contains in-frame clones alone and is incomplete. The sample consists of 150,000 to 200,000 clones, about 53% of them appearing once. This specimen was CD8+ T cells sorted from blood, taken at week 24, from a patient treated with tofacitinib. These receptor sequences come from a human donor with alopecia areata.

V usage is TRBV29-1 and J usage is TRBJ1-2; D is unclear. Per germline, CDR1 SQVTM and CDR2 ANQGSEA. With 5 bases removed from V and 4 bases from J, the gap between germline ends came to 11 bases. This CDR3 spans 12 amino acids. CDR3 residues: CSVRGLGYGYTF. CDR3 DNA sequence: TGCAGCGTTCGCGGGCTTGGCTATGGCTACACCTTC.

The J gene is TRBJ2-5, the V gene TRBV27, with D perhaps TRBD1 or TRBD2 (5 bases each). CDR1 and CDR2 from the germline V gene are MNHEY and SMNVEV (reference sequence). Deletions cut 4 bases from V and 3 bases from J, with 15 bases between. The CDR3 sequence is 15 residues long. The CDR3 region is CASSSSPGPKETQYF. The CDR3 bases are TGTGCCAGCAGTTCTTCCCCGGGGCCCAAAGAGACCCAGTACTTC.

This clone was seen more than once but under ten times. The gene calls are TRBV4-1 and TRBJ1-2; D remains unclear. Germline V gene lookup returns CDR1 MGHRA and CDR2 YSYEKL. The CDR3 is made up of 15 amino acids. Trimming shortened V by 5 bases and J by 1 base, and 14 bases separated the two germline ends. CDR3 amino acids: CASSTTVGNNYGYTF. The CDR3 DNA is TGCGCCAGCAGCACAACAGTGGGCAATAACTATGGCTACACCTTC.

The chain employs TRBV6-4 and TRBJ2-1; D is unresolved. This CDR3 comprises 13 residues. In germline, CDR1 is MRHNA, CDR2 SNTAGT. The V and J ends lost 2 bases and 5 bases respectively, with 7 bases between them. CDR3 residues: CASSDHPNNEQFF. Written as DNA, the CDR3 is TGTGCCAGCAGTGACCATCCCAACAATGAGCAGTTCTTC.

The V call is TRBV30, the J call TRBJ1-1; maybe TRBD1 (5 bases). Deletions cut 2 bases from V and 5 bases from J, with 9 bases between. CDR3 length equals 12 residues. Per the germline V gene, CDR1 is GTSNPN and CDR2 is SVGIG (reference sequence). The DNA for the CDR3 is TGTGCCTGGAGTACAGGTCGTACTGAAGCTTTCTTT. Protein: CAWSTGRTEAFF.

This clone was seen a handful of times. V gene TRBV15 combines with J gene TRBJ2-1; D gene unclear. Germline-derived CDR1 and CDR2 are LNHNV and YYDKDF (reference sequence). The CDR3 loop spans 15 amino acids. V was cut by 1 base and J by 8 bases, with 15 bases left in between. The CDR3 sequence: CATSRAQRVLDEQFF. DNA for the CDR3: TGTGCCACCAGCAGAGCCCAAAGGGTTCTGGATGAGCAGTTCTTC.

The sample holds one count of this clone. The gene calls are TRBV7-9 and TRBJ2-5; D unresolved. The V end lost 1 base, the J end lost 5 bases, and 11 bases lay between the germline ends. The CDR3 is 14 residues long. Germline loops: CDR1 SEHNR, CDR2 FQNEAQ (reference sequence). As DNA, the CDR3 is TGTGCCAGCAGCTTAGAGACAATGGGGGAGACCCAGTACTTC. Its protein product is CASSLETMGETQYF. The variable domain in full, completed from reference TRBV7-9 and TRBJ2-5, reads DTGVSQNPRHKITKRGQNVTFRCDPISEHNRLYWYRQTLGQGPEFLTYFQNEAQLEKSRLLSDRFSAERPKGSFSTLEIQRTEQGDSAMYLCASSLETMGETQYFGPGTRLLVL.

The CDR3 spells CAISETGELFF. CDR3 coding DNA: TGTGCCATCAGTGAGACCGGGGAGCTGTTTTTT. The J gene is TRBJ2-2, the V gene TRBV10-3; no definite D call. V was shortened by 2 bases and J by 5 bases, with 0 bases between the two germline ends. Germline CDR1 and CDR2: ENHRY and SYGVKD. This CDR3 is built from 11 residues.

This chain connects TRBV25-1 to TRBJ2-1; maybe TRBD2 (6 bases). The CDR3 sequence is 15 residues long. Germline loops: CDR1 MGHDK, CDR2 SYGVNS. With 4 bases removed from V and 8 bases from J, the gap between germline ends came to 18 bases. The CDR3 is CASSATSSVHDEQFF. The CDR3 bases are TGTGCCAGCAGTGCAACTAGCTCCGTACACGATGAGCAGTTCTTC.

The chain couples TRBV30 to TRBJ2-3; 8 bases are shared with TRBD2. CDR1 and CDR2 (germline): GTSNPN, SVGIG (reference sequence). With 5 bases clipped from V and 2 bases from J, the junction kept 6 bases outside the gene matches. The CDR3 runs 14 residues. The CDR3 region has the DNA TGTGCCTGGGAGTTCGGGGGGGCCACAGATACGCAGTATTTT. Protein sequence: CAWEFGGATDTQYF.

The gene calls are TRBV6-6 and TRBJ2-5; D not resolved. The CDR3 is made up of 13 amino acids. V lost 9 bases and J lost 2, with 13 bases in between. Germline lookup yields CDR1 MNHNY and CDR2 SVGAGI (reference sequence). DNA of the CDR3: TGTGCCAGTATATCAGACCTACAAGAGACCCAGTACTTC. This gives the protein CASISDLQETQYF.

CDR3 sequence reads: CATSSTSSYEQYF. CDR3 DNA: TGTGCCACCAGCAGCACCAGCTCCTACGAGCAGTACTTC. V gene TRBV15 combines with J gene TRBJ2-7; D call uncertain. Trimming pared 3 bases from V and 0 bases from J, leaving 6 bases between. The CDR3 length is 13 residues. CDR1 LNHNV and CDR2 YYDKDF come from the germline V gene (reference sequence).

This clone occurred a few times. J is TRBJ1-6 and V is TRBV9; 9 bases map to TRBD1. The V gene end was trimmed by 3 bases and the J gene end by 9 bases; junction bases not matched to a gene: 4. The CDR3 has 14 residues. The germline V gene encodes CDR1 SGDLS and CDR2 YYNGEE. The CDR3 loop reads CASSGTGESSPLHF. The CDR3 coding sequence is TGTGCCAGCAGCGGGACAGGGGAGAGTTCACCCCTCCACTTT.

V is TRBV9 and J is TRBJ1-1, with D perhaps TRBD1 (6 bases). Trimming removed 0 bases from V and 10 bases from J, with 16 bases in between. The CDR3 sequence is 14 residues long. Germline CDR1 and CDR2: SGDLS and YYNGEE. Here the CDR3 DNA reads TGTGCCAGCAGCGTAGAGGGGACAAACCACGGAGCTTTCTTT. It translates to CASSVEGTNHGAFF.

This clone came up a few times. The chain links TRBV4-1 to TRBJ2-7; D is possibly TRBD1 or TRBD2 (6 bases each). Trimming pared 0 bases from V and 3 bases from J, leaving 9 bases between. The CDR3 has 14 residues. CDR1 is MGHRA and CDR2 is YSYEKL in the germline V gene. CDR3 sequence: CASSQEGGSYEQYF. The DNA of the CDR3 is TGCGCCAGCAGCCAAGAAGGGGGGAGCTACGAGCAGTACTTC.

The gene calls are TRBV5-4 and TRBJ1-1, with D perhaps TRBD1 (5 bases). The CDR3 consists of 14 residues. CDR1 and CDR2 from the germline V gene are SGHNT and YYREEE (reference sequence). V lost 5 bases and J lost 2, with 13 bases in between. This CDR3 reads CASRGDGSNTEAFF. The CDR3 nucleotides read TGTGCCAGCAGAGGGGACGGCTCTAACACTGAAGCTTTCTTT.

The V call is TRBV9, the J call TRBJ2-6; D ambiguous. There are 12 residues in the CDR3. Trimming removed 3 bases from V and 4 bases from J, with 2 bases in between. Germline-derived CDR1 and CDR2 are SGDLS and YYNGEE. DNA of the CDR3: TGTGCCAGCAGCGCCGGGGCCAACGTCCTGACTTTC. This encodes CASSAGANVLTF.

This clone was counted a few times. The chain employs TRBV29-1 and TRBJ2-1; the D gene is possibly TRBD1 (5 bases). This CDR3 contains 14 residues. V was trimmed by 5 bases and J by 2 bases, leaving 13 bases between them. The germline gives CDR1 SQVTM, CDR2 ANQGSEA. CDR3 region: CSVRRQTAYNEQFF. DNA for the CDR3: TGCAGCGTTAGGCGACAGACTGCCTACAATGAGCAGTTCTTC.